This T cell receptor (beta chain) was recorded in a study of lung T cells in sarcoidosis with Löfgren's syndrome (dated by TCRdb to 2016 to 2017). For the wider study: Sarcoidosis was characterized as a granulomatous disease that is mostly pulmonary, in which CD4+ T cells accumulate in bronchoalveolar lavage fluid. The repertoire analyses concentrated on Lofgren's syndrome patients.

In this sample, this clonotype turned up many times. Its antigen is not yet known. No base-level quality is on record; no much larger clone is a single base apart. The listed sequencing device is Illumina MiSeq. In TCRdb, the public reads were trimmed at Q25 with fastp and aligned with MiXCR, with productive beta chains retained. Rows with a matching CDR3 protein are joined into one entry that keeps the most common DNA and genes. For this sample there are about 19,000 distinct CDR3 sequences; less than 25% appear just once. The biggest ten clones account for approximately 4% of the sample. What the research found in general, with its limitations: When alphabeta pairing was analyzed, TRAV12-1 tended to pair preferentially with TRBV2, and the resulting paired TCRs displayed CDR3 homology. In Lofgren's syndrome patients, relative to control subjects, TRAV12-1 and TRBV2 were reported to be the most expanded V gene segments. CDR3 motifs in TRAV12-1 and TRBV2 were reported to be shared across several Lofgren's syndrome patients, which suggests public CD4+ TCR repertoires. The study only suggested recognition of a sarcoidosis-associated antigen, and the antigen remained putative and unidentified.

Relative to germline, V is missing 3 bases and J is missing 7 bases, with 8 bases of the junction outside any gene match. From the cysteine through the phenylalanine, the CDR3 covers 15 amino acids. The only DNA kept is the CDR3, 45 bases in frame from the first base. CDR1 and CDR2 (SGHVS, FNYEAQ) derive from the germline V gene. Rearrangement joined TRBV7-6 to TRBJ2-1; TRBD2 fits 8 bases in the junction. This clonotype was sampled from a human donor with sarcoidosis (Löfgren's syndrome or another form), or a control subject (not recorded which). The sequencing input was CD4+ T cells from PBMCs. The base sequence is TGTGCCAGCAGCTTCCAAGCGGGAGTAATGAATGAGCAGTTCTTC. Its coded protein is CASSFQAGVMNEQFF.